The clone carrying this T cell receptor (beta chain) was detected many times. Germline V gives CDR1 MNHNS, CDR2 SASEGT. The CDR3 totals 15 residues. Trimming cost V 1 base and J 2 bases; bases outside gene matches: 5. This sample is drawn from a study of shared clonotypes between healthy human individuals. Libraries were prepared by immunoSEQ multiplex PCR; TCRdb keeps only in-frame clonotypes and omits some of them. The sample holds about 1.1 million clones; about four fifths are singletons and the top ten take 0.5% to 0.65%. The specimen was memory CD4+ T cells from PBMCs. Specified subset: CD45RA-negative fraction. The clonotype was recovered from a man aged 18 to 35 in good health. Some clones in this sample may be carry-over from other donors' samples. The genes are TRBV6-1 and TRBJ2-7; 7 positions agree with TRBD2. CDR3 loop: CASSEDPSGTYEQYF. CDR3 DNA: TGTGCCAGCAGTGAAGACCCTAGCGGCACCTACGAGCAGTACTTC.